These T cell receptor beta chains were read from a single sample in a study of vaccination and CD4 T cells after COVID-19. What these receptors recognize is not known. TCRdb reanalysed the PCR reads using MiXCR and keeps one entry per CDR3 protein. The data show about 15,000 distinct CDR3 sequences, about 42% seen once. The specimen sequenced was cultured CD4+ T cells from blood. The receptors were gathered from a human donor with COVID-19. Each CDR3 is given with its conserved first and last residue. A D gene is named only where the DNA matches it firmly.

.	TRBV7-3	TRBJ1-1	TGTGCCAGCAGCTTAACGCAGGGCCACACTGAAGCTTTCTTT	CASSLTQGHTEAFF
TRBD1	TRBV5-4	TRBJ2-7	TGTGCCAGCAGCTTGGTAGGGGGCAGCTACGAGCAGTACTTC	CASSLVGGSYEQYF
.	TRBV5-1	TRBJ2-2	TGCGCCACTGGCGGGGAGACGAACACCGGGGAGCTGTTTTTT	CATGGETNTGELFF
.	TRBV11-2	TRBJ2-3	TGTGCCAGCAGATACACAGGCACAGATACGCAGTATTTT	CASRYTGTDTQYF
.	TRBV12-3/TRBV12-4	TRBJ2-5	TGTGCCACAGAAGGAGGGGGGGAGACCCAGTACTTC	CATEGGGETQYF
.	TRBV11-3	TRBJ2-3	TGTGCCAGCACCCGGGGCCAAGATACGCAGTATTTT	CASTRGQDTQYF
TRBD1	TRBV20-1	TRBJ2-5	TGCAGTGCACCGATGACAGGGGGCAGAGAGACCCAGTACTTC	CSAPMTGGRETQYF
TRBD2	TRBV2	TRBJ2-7	TGTGCCAGCAGAACAAGACCGACCGGGACTAGCGGGCTCGAGCAGTACTTC	CASRTRPTGTSGLEQYF
.	TRBV6-1	TRBJ1-5	TGTGCCAGCAGCCAGCACAGCAATCAGCCCCAGCATTTT	CASSQHSNQPQHF
.	TRBV20-1	TRBJ2-7	TGCAGTGCTATACGGGACCAAATCGGGGAGCAGTACTTC	CSAIRDQIGEQYF
TRBD1	TRBV25-1	TRBJ1-2	TGTGCCAGCACTAAGACAGGGATGTATGGCTACACCTTC	CASTKTGMYGYTF
.	TRBV2	TRBJ2-2	TGTGCCAGCAGTGAAAGCAGGACACTCGGGGAGCTGTTTTTT	CASSESRTLGELFF